The 25 T cell receptor beta chains listed next were all sequenced from one sample in a study of blood T cell repertoires in COVID-19. Sequencing was performed with immunoSEQ multiplex PCR; in TCRdb, only in-frame clones are kept and a portion is missing. The sample yields over 350,000 clones, about 85% seen once. The sequenced material came from PBMCs or T cells enriched from blood (not recorded which). These receptors were obtained from a woman aged 18-29 years with acute COVID-19.

This chain uses TRBV28 with TRBJ2-7; TRBD2 matches 7 bases. Germline assignment: CDR1 MDHEN and CDR2 SYDVKM. The CDR3 runs to 15 residues. V gave up 10 bases and J gave up 4 bases; unmatched junction bases: 16. The CDR3 bases are TGTGCCACCGACTTTGGAGGGGAGGGCCTATACGAGCAGTACTTC. It translates to CATDFGGEGLYEQYF. Variable domain in full (rest from reference TRBV28 and TRBJ2-7): DVKVTQSSRYLVKRTGEKVFLECVQDMDHENMFWYRQDPGLGLRLIYFSYDVKMKEKGDIPEGYSVSREKKERFSLILESASTNQTSMYLCATDFGGEGLYEQYFGPGTRLTVT.

V gene TRBV9 combines with J gene TRBJ2-1, with D perhaps TRBD2 (5 bases). CDR3 length: 12 residues. V shed 0 bases and J shed 8 bases, with 6 bases lying between them. Germline lookup yields CDR1 SGDLS and CDR2 YYNGEE. CDR3 nucleotides: TGTGCCAGCAGCGTAGCACTAGATGAGCAGTTCTTC. Amino acids: CASSVALDEQFF.

The V call is TRBV9, the J call TRBJ2-7; D call uncertain. V lost 3 bases, J lost 2 bases, and 18 bases lay in between. The CDR3 consists of 16 residues. Germline loops: CDR1 SGDLS, CDR2 YYNGEE. CDR3 sequence (DNA): TGTGCCAGCAGCGCGAGCGACGGGTCTATGACCTACGAGCAGTACTTC. This translates into CASSASDGSMTYEQYF.

This clone was observed a handful of times. J is TRBJ1-2 and V is TRBV6-5; D may be TRBD1 (5 bases). Trimming took off 7 bases at V and 2 bases at J, with 17 bases between the two ends. The CDR3 is 15 residues long. The V gene's germline CDR1 is MNHEY and CDR2 SVGAGI. The CDR3 spells CASTSMQGGNYGYTF. As DNA, the CDR3 is TGTGCCAGCACCTCTATGCAGGGAGGGAACTATGGCTACACCTTC.

The rearrangement links TRBV10-2 to TRBJ2-1, with 13 bases aligning to TRBD2. With 5 bases clipped from V and 10 bases from J, the junction kept 11 bases outside the gene matches. Germline lookup yields CDR1 WSHSY and CDR2 SAAADI. The CDR3 is 16 residues long. CDR3 DNA sequence: TGCGCCAGCAGTCATAAAACTAGCGGGAGGGCCGCCGAGCAGTTCTTC. Its translation is CASSHKTSGRAAEQFF.

The chain uses TRBV4-3 and TRBJ2-1; 8 nucleotides align to TRBD2. The V and J ends lost 1 base and 10 bases, in that order; junction bases with no gene match: 3. Germline CDR1 LGHNA, CDR2 YSLEER. This CDR3 has 13 residues. CDR3 sequence reads: CASSQGGGFEQFF. In DNA form, the CDR3 reads TGCGCCAGCAGCCAAGGCGGGGGGTTCGAGCAGTTCTTC.

The chain employs TRBV6-5 and TRBJ1-4; 11 positions match TRBD1. Germline V gene lookup returns CDR1 MNHEY and CDR2 SVGAGI. With V trimmed by 10 bases and J by 8 bases, 12 bases remained unmatched. The CDR3 sequence is 15 residues long. CDR3 loop: CATRFSGTGGEKLFF. In nucleotides, the CDR3 is TGTGCCACCCGCTTTTCCGGGACAGGGGGAGAAAAACTGTTTTTT.

This chain joins TRBV9 and TRBJ2-5; D may be TRBD2 (6 bases). The CDR3 spans 15 residues. Per the germline V gene, CDR1 is SGDLS and CDR2 is YYNGEE. V lost 2 bases and J lost 1, with 12 bases in between. DNA for the CDR3: TGTGCCAGCAGCGTTACTGGGCGGGGCCAAGAGACCCAGTACTTC. Translated: CASSVTGRGQETQYF.

The rearrangement uses TRBV12-3 or TRBV12-4 and TRBJ2-7; D might be TRBD1 (5 bases). The CDR3 has 13 amino acids. V was clipped by 2 bases and J by 1 base, with 6 bases between them. As DNA, the CDR3 is TGTGCCAGCAGTTTACAGGGTTCCTACGAGCAGTACTTC. It codes for CASSLQGSYEQYF.

The V call is TRBV19, the J call TRBJ2-3; 14 bases line up with TRBD2. The CDR3 contains 16 residues. V was clipped by 5 bases and J by 3 bases; unmatched bases: 4. CDR1 and CDR2 (germline): LNHDA, SQIVND (reference sequence). In DNA form, the CDR3 reads TGTGCCAGTAGTTCGACTAGCGGGGGGGTTACAGATACGCAGTATTTT. Translated, it gives CASSSTSGGVTDTQYF.

The chain carries TRBV28 and TRBJ1-1, with a weak D call TRBD1 (5 bases). Trimming removed 6 bases at V and 0 bases at J, with 11 bases between. The CDR3 has 14 amino acids. Germline loops: CDR1 MDHEN, CDR2 SYDVKM. CDR3 in DNA: TGTGCCAGCAGCGTGGGGGGGGTGAACACTGAAGCTTTCTTT. Translating it yields CASSVGGVNTEAFF.

This clone was detected a few times. This sequence joins TRBV28 and TRBJ1-2, with D tentatively TRBD1 (5 bases). This CDR3 contains 14 residues. CDR1 MDHEN and CDR2 SYDVKM come from the germline V gene. V was pared by 2 bases and J by 5 bases, with 12 bases between. The CDR3 nucleotides are TGTGCCAGCAGTTTACAGGGTGCGATTTATGGCTACACCTTC. As protein: CASSLQGAIYGYTF.

V usage is TRBV10-3 and J usage is TRBJ1-4; perhaps TRBD1 as D (5 bases). V lost 4 bases and J lost 3, with 12 bases in between. CDR1 and CDR2 (germline): ENHRY, SYGVKD. The length of the CDR3 is 15 residues. The CDR3 DNA reads as TGTGCCATCAGTGCTATGGGGGAGGCTAATGAAAAACTGTTTTTT. This gives the protein CAISAMGEANEKLFF.

V is TRBV4-1 and J is TRBJ2-5, with TRBD2 as a possible D gene (5 bases). V shed 1 base and J shed 2 bases, with 11 bases lying between them. This CDR3 contains 15 residues. Germline CDR1 and CDR2: MGHRA and YSYEKL. CDR3 sequence: CASSQVVGLQETQYF. The CDR3 DNA follows: TGCGCCAGCAGCCAAGTCGTAGGACTTCAAGAGACCCAGTACTTC.

V gene TRBV6-2 or TRBV6-3 combines with J gene TRBJ2-3; 8 bases agree with TRBD2. V dropped 0 bases and J dropped 6; count of bases not matched to a gene: 11. CDR1 and CDR2 from the germline V gene are MNHEY and SVGEGT. The CDR3 is 17 residues long. The CDR3 here is CASSYSSAGDTPDTQYF. The CDR3 DNA follows: TGTGCCAGCAGTTACTCGTCAGCGGGAGACACCCCCGATACGCAGTATTTT.

This chain links TRBV11-2 with TRBJ1-3, with D maybe TRBD1 (5 bases). This CDR3 is 14 amino acids long. V lost 1 base and J 8 bases, leaving 12 bases between the germline ends. Germline values: CDR1 SGHAT, CDR2 FQNNGV. CDR3 in DNA: TGTGCCAGCAGCTTAGTACAGGTCAGAGACACCATATATTTT. Translation: CASSLVQVRDTIYF.

The rearrangement links TRBV7-2 to TRBJ1-5, with TRBD1 identical over 7 bases. The V gene end was trimmed by 5 bases and the J gene end by 5 bases; junction bases not matched to a gene: 9. Per the germline V gene, CDR1 is SGHTA and CDR2 is FQGNSA. The CDR3 has 15 amino acids. The CDR3 sequence: CASSRRQGWDQPQHF. Written as DNA, the CDR3 is TGTGCCAGCAGCCGTCGACAGGGATGGGATCAGCCCCAGCATTTT.

The V call is TRBV3-1 (or the pseudogene TRBV3-2), the J call TRBJ1-1; the match to TRBD1 covers 9 bases. The V gene's germline CDR1 is LGHDT and CDR2 YNNKEL (reference sequence). V shed 3 bases and J 2 bases; nucleotides not matched to a gene: 1. The CDR3 consists of 14 residues. In nucleotides, the CDR3 is TGTGCCAGCAGCCAGGGACAGGGTAACACTGAAGCTTTCTTT. This sequence encodes CASSQGQGNTEAFF.

The genes are TRBV25-1 and TRBJ2-2, with D possibly TRBD2 on 7 matching bases. The CDR3 runs to 13 residues. Looked up from germline, CDR1 is MGHDK and CDR2 is SYGVNS. V lost 9 bases and J lost 4, with 12 bases in between. In DNA, the CDR3 is TGTGCCAGTCAAAGGGGGGGCACCGGGGAGCTGTTTTTT. Protein sequence: CASQRGGTGELFF.

This clone was found once. The J gene is TRBJ2-7, the V gene TRBV9; 7 bases align to TRBD2. The CDR3 spans 11 residues. Unmatched junction bases numbered 3, after V lost 8 bases and J lost 4 bases. CDR1 is SGDLS and CDR2 is YYNGEE in the germline V gene. This CDR3 reads CASGREYEQYF. The CDR3 nucleotides are TGTGCCAGTGGGAGGGAATACGAGCAGTACTTC.

This clone turned up a few times. The rearrangement joins TRBV11-2 to TRBJ1-6, with D perhaps matching TRBD1 (5 bases). The V gene lost 0 bases and the J gene lost 4 bases, with 10 bases spanning the gap. CDR3 length equals 16 residues. CDR1 is SGHAT and CDR2 is FQNNGV in the germline V gene. This CDR3 is CASSLDRDGYNSPLHF. The CDR3 bases are TGTGCCAGCAGCTTAGACAGGGATGGTTATAATTCACCCCTCCACTTT.

This clone has only one observation. The chain couples TRBV5-1 to TRBJ2-3; D is perhaps TRBD2 (7 bases). Germline CDR1 reads SGHRS; CDR2 reads YFSETQ. There are 16 residues in the CDR3. V dropped 3 bases and J dropped 2 bases, with 16 bases sitting between them. CDR3 in DNA: TGCGCCAGCAGCTCTCGGGCGGGGGCGAACACAGATACGCAGTATTTT. Translation gives CASSSRAGANTDTQYF.

V is TRBV6-2 or TRBV6-3 and J is TRBJ2-7; TRBD1 might be the D (6 bases). Trimming took 5 bases from V and 2 from J, leaving 22 bases between them. This CDR3 region has 17 residues. Germline V gene lookup returns CDR1 MNHEY and CDR2 SVGEGT. The CDR3 here is CASSPGRLDSSPYEQYF. Written as DNA, the CDR3 is TGTGCCAGCAGTCCCGGGCGCTTGGACAGTAGCCCCTACGAGCAGTACTTC.

This chain uses TRBV28 with TRBJ1-6; 7 nucleotides line up with TRBD1. CDR3 length: 14 amino acids. The V gene's germline CDR1 is MDHEN and CDR2 SYDVKM. V was clipped by 9 bases and J by 8 bases; unmatched bases: 10. CDR3 loop: CASTLPGQYSPLHF. The CDR3 region has the DNA TGTGCCAGTACTTTGCCGGGACAGTATTCACCCCTCCACTTT.

The chain uses TRBV6-5 and TRBJ1-2; TRBD1 might be the D (6 bases). Deletions cut 6 bases from V and 6 bases from J, with 14 bases between. The CDR3 extends over 13 amino acids. The V gene's germline CDR1 is MNHEY and CDR2 SVGAGI. In DNA, the CDR3 is TGTGCCAGCAGCCGCGGACAGCACGATGGCTACACCTTC. This sequence encodes CASSRGQHDGYTF.